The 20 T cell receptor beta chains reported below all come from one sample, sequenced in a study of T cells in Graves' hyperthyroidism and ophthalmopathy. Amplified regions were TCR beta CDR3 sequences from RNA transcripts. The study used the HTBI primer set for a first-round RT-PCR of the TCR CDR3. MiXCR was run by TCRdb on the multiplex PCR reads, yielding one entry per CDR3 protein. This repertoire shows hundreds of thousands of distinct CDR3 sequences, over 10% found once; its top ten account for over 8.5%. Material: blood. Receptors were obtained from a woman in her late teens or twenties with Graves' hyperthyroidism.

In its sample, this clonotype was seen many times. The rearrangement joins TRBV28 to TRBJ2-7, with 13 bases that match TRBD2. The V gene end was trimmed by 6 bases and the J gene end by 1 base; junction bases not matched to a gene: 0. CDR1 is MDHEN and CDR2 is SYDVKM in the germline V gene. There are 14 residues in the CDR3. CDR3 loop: CASRGLAGSYEQYF. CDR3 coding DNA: TGTGCCAGCAGGGGACTAGCGGGATCCTACGAGCAGTACTTC.

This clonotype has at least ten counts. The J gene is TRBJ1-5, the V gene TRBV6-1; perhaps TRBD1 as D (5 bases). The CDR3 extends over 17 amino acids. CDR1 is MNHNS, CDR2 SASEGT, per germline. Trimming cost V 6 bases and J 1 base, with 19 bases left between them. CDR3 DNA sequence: TGTGCCAGCAGCCACACTACCCAGGGTTTGAGCAATCAGCCCCAGCATTTT. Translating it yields CASSHTTQGLSNQPQHF.

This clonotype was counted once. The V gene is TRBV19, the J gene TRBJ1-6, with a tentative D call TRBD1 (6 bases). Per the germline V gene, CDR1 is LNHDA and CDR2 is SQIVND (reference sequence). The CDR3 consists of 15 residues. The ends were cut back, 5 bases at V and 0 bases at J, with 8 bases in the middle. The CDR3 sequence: CASSPGDSYNSPLHF. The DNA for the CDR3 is TGTGCCAGTAGTCCAGGGGACTCCTATAATTCACCCCTCCACTTT.

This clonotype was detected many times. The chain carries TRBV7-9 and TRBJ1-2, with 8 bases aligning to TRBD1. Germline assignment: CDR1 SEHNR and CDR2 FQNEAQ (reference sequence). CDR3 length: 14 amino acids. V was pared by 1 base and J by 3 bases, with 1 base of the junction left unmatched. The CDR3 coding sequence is TGTGCCAGCAGCTTAGGGACAGGGCACTATGGCTACACCTTC. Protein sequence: CASSLGTGHYGYTF. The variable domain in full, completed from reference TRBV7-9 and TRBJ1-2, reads DTGVSQNPRHKITKRGQNVTFRCDPISEHNRLYWYRQTLGQGPEFLTYFQNEAQLEKSRLLSDRFSAERPKGSFSTLEIQRTEQGDSAMYLCASSLGTGHYGYTFGSGTRLTVV.

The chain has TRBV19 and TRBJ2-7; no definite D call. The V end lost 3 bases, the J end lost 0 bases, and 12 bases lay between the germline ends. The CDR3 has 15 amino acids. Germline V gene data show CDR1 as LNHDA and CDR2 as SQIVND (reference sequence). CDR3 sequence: CASSIWPESSYEQYF. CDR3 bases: TGTGCCAGTAGTATCTGGCCAGAGAGCTCCTACGAGCAGTACTTC.

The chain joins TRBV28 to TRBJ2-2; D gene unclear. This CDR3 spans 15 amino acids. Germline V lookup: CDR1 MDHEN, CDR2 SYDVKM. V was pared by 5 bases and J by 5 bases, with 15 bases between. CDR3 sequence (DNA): TGTGCCAGCAGTCAAGATCGTAGGAAGACCGGGGAGCTGTTTTTT. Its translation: CASSQDRRKTGELFF.

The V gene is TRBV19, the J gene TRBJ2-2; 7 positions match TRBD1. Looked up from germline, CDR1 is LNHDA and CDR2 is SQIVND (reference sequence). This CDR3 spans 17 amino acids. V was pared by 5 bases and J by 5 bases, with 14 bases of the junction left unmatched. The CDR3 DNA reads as TGTGCCAGTAGTTTTCCTCCCGGGACAGCTCGTACCGGGGAGCTGTTTTTT. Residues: CASSFPPGTARTGELFF.

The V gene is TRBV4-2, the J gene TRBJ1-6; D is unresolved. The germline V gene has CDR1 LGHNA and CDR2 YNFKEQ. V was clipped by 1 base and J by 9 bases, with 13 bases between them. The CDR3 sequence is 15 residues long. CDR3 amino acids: CASSQGDRIISPLHF. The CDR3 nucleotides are TGTGCCAGCAGCCAAGGGGATCGGATTATTTCACCCCTCCACTTT.

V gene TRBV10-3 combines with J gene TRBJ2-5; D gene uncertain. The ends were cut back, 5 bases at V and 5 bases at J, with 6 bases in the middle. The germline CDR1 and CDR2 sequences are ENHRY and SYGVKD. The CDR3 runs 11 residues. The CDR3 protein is CAISNGETQYF. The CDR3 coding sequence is TGTGCCATCAGTAACGGGGAGACCCAGTACTTC.

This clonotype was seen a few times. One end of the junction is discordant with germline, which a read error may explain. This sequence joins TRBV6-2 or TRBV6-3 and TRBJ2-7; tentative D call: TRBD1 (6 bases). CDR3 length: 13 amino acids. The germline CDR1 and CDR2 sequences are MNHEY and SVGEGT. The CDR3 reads CANSARDTYEQYF. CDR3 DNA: TGTGCCAACAGTGCCCGGGACACCTACGAGCAGTACTTC.

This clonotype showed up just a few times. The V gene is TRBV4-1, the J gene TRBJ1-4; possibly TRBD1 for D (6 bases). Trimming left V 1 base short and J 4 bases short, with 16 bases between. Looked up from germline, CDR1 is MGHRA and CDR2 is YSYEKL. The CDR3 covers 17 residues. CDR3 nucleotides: TGCGCCAGCAGCCAAGGCCCTCCGAGGGGGTTTAATGAAAAACTGTTTTTT. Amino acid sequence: CASSQGPPRGFNEKLFF.

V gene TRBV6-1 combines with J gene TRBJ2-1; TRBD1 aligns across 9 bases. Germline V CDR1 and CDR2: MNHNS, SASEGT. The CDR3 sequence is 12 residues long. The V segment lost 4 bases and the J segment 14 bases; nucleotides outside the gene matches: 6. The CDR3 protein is CASSARDREEFF. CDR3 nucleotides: TGTGCCAGCAGTGCCCGGGACAGGGAAGAGTTCTTC.

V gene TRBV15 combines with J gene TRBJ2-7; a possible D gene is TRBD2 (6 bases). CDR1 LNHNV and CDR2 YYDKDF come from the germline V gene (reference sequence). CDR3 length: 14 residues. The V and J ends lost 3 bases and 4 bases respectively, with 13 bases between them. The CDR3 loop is CATSRVGGSYEQYF. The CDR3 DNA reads TGTGCCACCAGCAGGGTGGGGGGTTCGTACGAGCAGTACTTC.

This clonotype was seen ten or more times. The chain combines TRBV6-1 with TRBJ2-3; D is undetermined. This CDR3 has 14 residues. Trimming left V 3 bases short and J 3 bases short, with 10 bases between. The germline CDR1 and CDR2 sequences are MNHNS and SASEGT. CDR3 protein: CASSDVPQTDTQYF. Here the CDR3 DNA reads TGTGCCAGCAGTGACGTTCCCCAAACAGATACGCAGTATTTT.

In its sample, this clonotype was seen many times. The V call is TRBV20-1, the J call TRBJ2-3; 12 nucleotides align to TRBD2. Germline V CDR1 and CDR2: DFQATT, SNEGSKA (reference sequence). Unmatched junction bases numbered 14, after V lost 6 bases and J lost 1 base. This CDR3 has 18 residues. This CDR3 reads CSAILAGGARRGTDTQYF. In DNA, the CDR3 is TGCAGTGCAATTCTAGCGGGGGGGGCCCGGAGGGGCACAGATACGCAGTATTTT.

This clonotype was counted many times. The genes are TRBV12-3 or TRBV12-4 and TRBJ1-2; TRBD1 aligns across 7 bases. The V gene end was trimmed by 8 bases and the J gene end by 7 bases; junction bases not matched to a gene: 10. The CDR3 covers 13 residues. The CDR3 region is CASAPGGAGGYTF. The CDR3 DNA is TGTGCCAGCGCCCCAGGGGGGGCAGGTGGCTACACCTTC.

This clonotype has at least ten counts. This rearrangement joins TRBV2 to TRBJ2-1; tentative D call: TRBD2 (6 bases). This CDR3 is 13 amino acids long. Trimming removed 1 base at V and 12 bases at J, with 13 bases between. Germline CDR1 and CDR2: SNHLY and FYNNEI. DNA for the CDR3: TGTGCCAGCAGTGAAGGGAAGGGGACTCGGCAGTTCTTC. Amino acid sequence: CASSEGKGTRQFF.

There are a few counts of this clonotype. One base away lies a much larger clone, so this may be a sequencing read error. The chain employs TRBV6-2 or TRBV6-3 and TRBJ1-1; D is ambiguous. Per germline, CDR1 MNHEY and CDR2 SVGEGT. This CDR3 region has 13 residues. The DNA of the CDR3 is TGTGCCAGCAGTTCGACTTCTAACACTGAAGCTTCCTTT. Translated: CASSSTSNTEASF.

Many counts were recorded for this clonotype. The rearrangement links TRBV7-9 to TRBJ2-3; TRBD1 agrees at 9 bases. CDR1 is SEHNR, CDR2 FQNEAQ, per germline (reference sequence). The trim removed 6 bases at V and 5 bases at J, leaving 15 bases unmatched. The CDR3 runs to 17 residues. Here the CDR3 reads CASRPIPGQGEGDTQYF. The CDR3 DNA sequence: TGTGCCAGCAGGCCGATCCCGGGACAGGGAGAGGGAGATACGCAGTATTTT.

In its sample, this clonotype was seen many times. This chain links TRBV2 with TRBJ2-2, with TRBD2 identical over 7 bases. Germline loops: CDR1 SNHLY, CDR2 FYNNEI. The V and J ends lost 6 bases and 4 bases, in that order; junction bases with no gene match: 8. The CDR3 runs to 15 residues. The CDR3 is CASRGGDAATGELFF. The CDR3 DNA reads TGTGCCAGCAGGGGGGGGGACGCGGCCACCGGGGAGCTGTTTTTT.